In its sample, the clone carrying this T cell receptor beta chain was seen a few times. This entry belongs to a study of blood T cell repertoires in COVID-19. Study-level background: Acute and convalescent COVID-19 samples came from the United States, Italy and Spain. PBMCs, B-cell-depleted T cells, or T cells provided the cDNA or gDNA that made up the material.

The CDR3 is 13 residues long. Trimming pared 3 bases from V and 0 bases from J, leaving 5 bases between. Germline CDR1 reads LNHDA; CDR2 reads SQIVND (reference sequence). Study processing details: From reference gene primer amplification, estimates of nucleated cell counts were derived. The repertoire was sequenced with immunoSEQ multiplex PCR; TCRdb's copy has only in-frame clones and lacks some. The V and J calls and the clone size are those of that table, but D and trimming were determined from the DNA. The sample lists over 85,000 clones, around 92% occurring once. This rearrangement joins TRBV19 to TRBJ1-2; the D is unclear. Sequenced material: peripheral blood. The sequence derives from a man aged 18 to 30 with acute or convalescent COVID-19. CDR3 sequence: CASSMSPNYGYTF. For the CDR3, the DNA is TGTGCCAGTAGTATGAGTCCTAACTATGGCTACACCTTC.